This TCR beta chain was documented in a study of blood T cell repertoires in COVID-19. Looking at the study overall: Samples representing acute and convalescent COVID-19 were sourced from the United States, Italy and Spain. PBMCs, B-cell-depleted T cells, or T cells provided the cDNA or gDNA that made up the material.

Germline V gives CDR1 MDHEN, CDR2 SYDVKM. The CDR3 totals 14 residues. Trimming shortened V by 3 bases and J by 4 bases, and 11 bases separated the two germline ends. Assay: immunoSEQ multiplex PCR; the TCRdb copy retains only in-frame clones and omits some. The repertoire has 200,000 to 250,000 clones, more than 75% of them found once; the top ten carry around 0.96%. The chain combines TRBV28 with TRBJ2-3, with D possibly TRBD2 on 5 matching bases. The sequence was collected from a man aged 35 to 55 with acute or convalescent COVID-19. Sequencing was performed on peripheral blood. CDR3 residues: CASSFRGPPDTQYF. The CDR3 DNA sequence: TGTGCCAGCAGTTTCCGAGGGCCCCCAGATACGCAGTATTTT. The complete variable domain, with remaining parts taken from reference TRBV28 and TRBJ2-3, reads DVKVTQSSRYLVKRTGEKVFLECVQDMDHENMFWYRQDPGLGLRLIYFSYDVKMKEKGDIPEGYSVSREKKERFSLILESASTNQTSMYLCASSFRGPPDTQYFGPGTRLTVL.